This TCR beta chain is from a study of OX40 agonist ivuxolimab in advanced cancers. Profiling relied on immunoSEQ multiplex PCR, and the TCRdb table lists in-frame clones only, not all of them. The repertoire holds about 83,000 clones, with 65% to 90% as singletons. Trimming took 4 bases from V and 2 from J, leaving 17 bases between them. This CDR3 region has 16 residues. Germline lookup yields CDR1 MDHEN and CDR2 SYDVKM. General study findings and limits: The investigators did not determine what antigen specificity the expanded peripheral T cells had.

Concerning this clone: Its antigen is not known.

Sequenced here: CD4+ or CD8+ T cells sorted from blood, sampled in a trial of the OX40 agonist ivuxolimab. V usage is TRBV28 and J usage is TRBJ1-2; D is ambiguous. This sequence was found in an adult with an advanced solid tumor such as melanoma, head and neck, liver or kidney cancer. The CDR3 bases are TGTGCCAGCAGTTCTTCAGGTTCTTCCGGAAACTATGGCTACACCTTC. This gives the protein CASSSSGSSGNYGYTF.